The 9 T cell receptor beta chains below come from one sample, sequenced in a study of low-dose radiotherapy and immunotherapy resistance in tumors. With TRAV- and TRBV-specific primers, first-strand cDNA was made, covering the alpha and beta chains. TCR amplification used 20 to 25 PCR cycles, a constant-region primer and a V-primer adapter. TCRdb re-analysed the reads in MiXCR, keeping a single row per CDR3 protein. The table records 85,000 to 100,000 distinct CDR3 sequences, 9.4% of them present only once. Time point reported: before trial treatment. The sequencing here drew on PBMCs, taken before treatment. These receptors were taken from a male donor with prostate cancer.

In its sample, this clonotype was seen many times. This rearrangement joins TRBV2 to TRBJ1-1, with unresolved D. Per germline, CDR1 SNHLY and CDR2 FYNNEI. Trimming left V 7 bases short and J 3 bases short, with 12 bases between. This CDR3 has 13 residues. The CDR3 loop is CASTGPGDTEAFF. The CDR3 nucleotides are TGTGCCAGCACGGGCCCGGGAGACACTGAAGCTTTCTTT.

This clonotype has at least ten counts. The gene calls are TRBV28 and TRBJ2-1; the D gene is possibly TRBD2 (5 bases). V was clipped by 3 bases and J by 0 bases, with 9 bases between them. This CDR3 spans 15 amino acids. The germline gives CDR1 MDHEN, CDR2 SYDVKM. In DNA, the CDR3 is TGTGCCAGCAGTTTGCCGGGAAGCTCCTACAATGAGCAGTTCTTC. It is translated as CASSLPGSSYNEQFF.

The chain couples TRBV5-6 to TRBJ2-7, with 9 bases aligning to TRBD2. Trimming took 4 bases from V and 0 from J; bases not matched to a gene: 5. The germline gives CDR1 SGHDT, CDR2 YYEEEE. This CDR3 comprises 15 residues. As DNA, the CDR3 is TGTGCCAGCAGCGAAGGACTAGCGAGCTCCTACGAGCAGTACTTC. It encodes CASSEGLASSYEQYF.

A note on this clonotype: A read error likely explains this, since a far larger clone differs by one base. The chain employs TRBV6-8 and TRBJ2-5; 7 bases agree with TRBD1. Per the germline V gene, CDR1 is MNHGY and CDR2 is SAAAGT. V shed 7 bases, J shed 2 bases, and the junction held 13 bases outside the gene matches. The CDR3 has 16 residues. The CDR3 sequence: CASTRSGTVSQETQYF. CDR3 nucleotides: TGTGCCAGCACCCGATCCGGGACAGTGTCACAAGAGACCCAGTACTTC.

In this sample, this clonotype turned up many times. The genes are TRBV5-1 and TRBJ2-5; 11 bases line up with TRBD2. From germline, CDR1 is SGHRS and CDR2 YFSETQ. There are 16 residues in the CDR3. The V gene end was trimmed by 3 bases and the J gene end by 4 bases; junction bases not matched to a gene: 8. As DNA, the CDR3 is TGCGCCAGCAGCTCGACCCCACTAGCGGGAGTAGAGACCCAGTACTTC. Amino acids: CASSSTPLAGVETQYF.

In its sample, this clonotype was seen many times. The CDR3 coding sequence is TGCGCCAGCAGCCAAGGGGACTCTGGAAACACCATATATTTT. Protein sequence: CASSQGDSGNTIYF. The rearrangement links TRBV4-1 to TRBJ1-3; D remains unclear. Trimming removed 1 base at V and 0 bases at J, with 4 bases between. The length of the CDR3 is 14 residues. The germline V gene encodes CDR1 MGHRA and CDR2 YSYEKL.

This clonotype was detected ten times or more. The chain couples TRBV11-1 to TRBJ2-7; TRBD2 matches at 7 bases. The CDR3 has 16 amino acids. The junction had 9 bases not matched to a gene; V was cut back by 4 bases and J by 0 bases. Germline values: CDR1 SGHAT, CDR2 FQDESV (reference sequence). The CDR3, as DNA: TGTGCCAGCAGCTCTTCTAGCGGCCTACTCTCCTACGAGCAGTACTTC. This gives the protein CASSSSSGLLSYEQYF.

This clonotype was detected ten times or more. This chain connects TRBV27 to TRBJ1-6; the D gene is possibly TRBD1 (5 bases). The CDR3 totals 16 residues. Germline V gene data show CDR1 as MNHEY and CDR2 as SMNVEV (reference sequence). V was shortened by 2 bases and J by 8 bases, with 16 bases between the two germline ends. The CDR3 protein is CASSLQGGANYSPLHF. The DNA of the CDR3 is TGTGCCAGCAGTTTACAGGGTGGCGCGAATTATTCACCCCTCCACTTT.

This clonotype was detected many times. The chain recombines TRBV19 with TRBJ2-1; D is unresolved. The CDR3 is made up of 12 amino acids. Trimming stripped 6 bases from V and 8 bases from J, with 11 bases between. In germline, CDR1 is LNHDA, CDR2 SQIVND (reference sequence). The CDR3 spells CASRSGGHEQFF. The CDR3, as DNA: TGTGCCAGTAGATCAGGCGGCCATGAGCAGTTCTTC.